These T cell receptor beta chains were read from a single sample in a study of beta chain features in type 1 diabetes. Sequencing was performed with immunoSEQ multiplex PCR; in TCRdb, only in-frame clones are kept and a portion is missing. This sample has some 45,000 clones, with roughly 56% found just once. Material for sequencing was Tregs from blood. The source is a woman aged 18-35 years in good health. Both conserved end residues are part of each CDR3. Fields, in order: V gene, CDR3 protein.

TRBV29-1 CSAQEGVTEAFF
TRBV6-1 CASSEMQGMGEQYF
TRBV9 CASSETSYTDTQYF
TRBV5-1 CASSLGGQASSGNTIYF
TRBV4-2 CASSHKAAATNEKLFF
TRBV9 CASSVPTGGNTQYF
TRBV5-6 CASSLGAGSGSGGYTF
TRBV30 CAWRGGGPTDTQYF
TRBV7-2 CASSPLPGGAKNTGELFF
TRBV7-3 CASSLSVGGSLNEQFF
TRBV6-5 CASSRTGRSYNEQFF
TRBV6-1 CASSSGQGTRAFF
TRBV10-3 CAISASGAPTDTQYF
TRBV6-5 CASRRDRGNEKLFF
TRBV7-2 CASSLGLAGEFLGNEQFF
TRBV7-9 CASSDWQTQYF
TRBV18 CASSPDRVEPQHF
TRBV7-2 CASSLVLTYNSPLHF
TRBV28 CASSLLGQGFPDTQYF
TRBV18 CASSPWGLAGGNEQYF
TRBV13 CASSLEGGYGNEQFF
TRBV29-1 CSVGSGTGVIRGQYF
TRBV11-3 CASSLERGIYNEQFF
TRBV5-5 CASSWDTNTEAFF
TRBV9 CASSVSQYNEQFF
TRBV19 CASSIGAAGGRYQPQHF
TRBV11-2 CASSHGLASYNEQFF
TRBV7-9 CASSVGQGHYEQYF
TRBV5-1 CASKPQGADTGELFF
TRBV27 CASRGHLYEQYF
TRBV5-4 CASSFDNRGYGYTF
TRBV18 CASSDTGFRGLIRGEQYF
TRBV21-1 CASSGRQGQGSKQFF
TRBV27 CASSGGSIAKNIQYF
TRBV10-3 CAISVGGVAGYTF
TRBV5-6 CASSLRVGYTF
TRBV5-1 CASRTQHTGELFF
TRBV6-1 CASSDGQGYGYTF
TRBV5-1 CASSLAGNQPQHF
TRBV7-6 CASSLNSYSGIIYEQYF
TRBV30 CAWSAWITTGLAGENEKETQYF
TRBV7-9 CASSLAPTSATTDTQYF